The T cell receptor (beta chain) described here comes from a study of shared T cell receptors in the human thymus (dated by TCRdb to the early 2020s). For the study in its entirety: The study investigated the way shared, self-reactive T-cell receptor alpha chains are produced in the human thymus.

Worth noting for this clone: Its antigen target is currently unknown. No base qualities exist here, and no much larger clone lies one base off it.

The trim is 5 bases for V and 4 bases for J, with a gap of 20 bases between the germline ends. The CDR3 has 17 amino acids, counting the end cysteine and phenylalanine. Only the CDR3 portion is preserved as DNA: 51 bases, with reading frame beginning at the first base. Sequences MNHEY (CDR1) and SMNVEV (CDR2) are obtained from the germline V gene (reference sequence). The library was made by the immunoSEQ multiplex PCR assay. In its TCRdb copy, this immuneACCESS table keeps in-frame sequences only and misses some clones. Where compared with another copy, unresolved V genes explain less than half of these, and the others have no known cause. A total of roughly 410,000 clones appear in this sample, roughly 94% of them only once. The top ten clonotypes cover around 0.018% of the sample.

The sequenced sample consisted of thymocytes. The chain is encoded by TRBV27 joined to TRBJ1-4; confidence is insufficient to name the D gene. The sequence was collected from a human donor. The bases read TGTGCCAGCAGTACGCGAACCCAGGACGGATGTAATGAAAAACTGTTTTTT. Translated, this gives CASSTRTQDGCNEKLFF.